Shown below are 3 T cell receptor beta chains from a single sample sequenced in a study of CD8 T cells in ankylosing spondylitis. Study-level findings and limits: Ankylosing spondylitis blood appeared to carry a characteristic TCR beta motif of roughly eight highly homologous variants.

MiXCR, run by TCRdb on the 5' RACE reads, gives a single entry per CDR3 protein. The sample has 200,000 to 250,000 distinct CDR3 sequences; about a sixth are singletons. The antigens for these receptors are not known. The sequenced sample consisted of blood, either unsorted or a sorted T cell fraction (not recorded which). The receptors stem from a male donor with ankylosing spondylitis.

In DNA form, the CDR3 reads TGTGCCAGCGGGCGAACGACCGGGGCCCAGGGGGATACGCAGTATTTT. Protein product: CASGRTTGAQGDTQYF. The rearrangement joins TRBV12-3 or TRBV12-4 to TRBJ2-3, with a tentative D call TRBD1 (6 bases). Between the trimmed V and J ends, which lost 8 bases and 6 bases, there was a span of 24 bases. This CDR3 contains 16 residues.

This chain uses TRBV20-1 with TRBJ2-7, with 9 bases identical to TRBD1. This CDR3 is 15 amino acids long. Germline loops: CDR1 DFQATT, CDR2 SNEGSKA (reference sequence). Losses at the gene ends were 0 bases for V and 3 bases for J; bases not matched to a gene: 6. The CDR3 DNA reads TGCAGTGCTAGAGATGTACAGGGGGCAGTCTACGAGCAGTACTTC. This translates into CSARDVQGAVYEQYF.

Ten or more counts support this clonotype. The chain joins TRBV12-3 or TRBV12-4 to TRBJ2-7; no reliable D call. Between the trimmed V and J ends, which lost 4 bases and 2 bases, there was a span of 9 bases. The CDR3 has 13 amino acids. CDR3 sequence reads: CASSSQNPYEQYF. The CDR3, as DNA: TGTGCCAGCAGTTCACAGAATCCCTACGAGCAGTACTTC.